This T cell receptor beta chain appears in the sequencing data of a study of blood T cell repertoires in COVID-19. At the level of the study: Samples representing acute and convalescent COVID-19 were sourced from the United States, Italy and Spain. The cDNA or gDNA used as material had been derived from T cells, B-cell-depleted T cells, or PBMCs.

This CDR3 comprises 14 residues. Germline loops: CDR1 MNHEY, CDR2 SVGAGI. The junction had 6 bases not matched to a gene; V was cut back by 2 bases and J by 8 bases. As originally analysed: Amplification of reference gene primers was used by the study to estimate nucleated cell counts. Method: immunoSEQ multiplex PCR; TCRdb's copy keeps in-frame clones and lacks some. That table furnishes V, J and clone size, whereas the DNA furnished D and trimming. The profile shows 50,000 or so clones, roughly nine tenths of them singletons. The sequenced sample consisted of peripheral blood. The sequence came from a human donor in a cohort sampled during active COVID-19. The gene calls are TRBV6-5 and TRBJ1-2, with TRBD1 matching over 9 bases. The CDR3 protein is CASSYAGQGRGYTF. CDR3 in DNA: TGTGCCAGCAGTTACGCGGGACAGGGTCGGGGCTACACCTTC.